What follows describes a single TCR beta chain. Its antigen is undetermined. The data were obtained in a study of shared clonotypes between healthy human individuals. Method: immunoSEQ multiplex PCR; TCRdb's copy keeps in-frame clones and lacks some. In the table there are around 940,000 clones, about three quarters of which are singletons. Study-level results: Among a few donors, 4.5% to 5.5% of naive CD4 clonotypes were found in common.

The CDR3 covers 14 residues. In germline, CDR1 is SNHLY, CDR2 FYNNEI. Trimming took off 10 bases at V and 5 bases at J, with 17 bases between the two ends. The V call is TRBV2, the J call TRBJ1-4; D is unclear. Sequencing input: memory CD4+ T cells sorted from blood. As to subset: CD45RA-negative fraction. The TCR originated in a man between 18 and 29 years old in good health. CDR3 amino acids: CATQPTVTNEKLFF. Here the CDR3 DNA reads TGTGCCACCCAACCCACAGTGACCAATGAAAAACTGTTTTTT.